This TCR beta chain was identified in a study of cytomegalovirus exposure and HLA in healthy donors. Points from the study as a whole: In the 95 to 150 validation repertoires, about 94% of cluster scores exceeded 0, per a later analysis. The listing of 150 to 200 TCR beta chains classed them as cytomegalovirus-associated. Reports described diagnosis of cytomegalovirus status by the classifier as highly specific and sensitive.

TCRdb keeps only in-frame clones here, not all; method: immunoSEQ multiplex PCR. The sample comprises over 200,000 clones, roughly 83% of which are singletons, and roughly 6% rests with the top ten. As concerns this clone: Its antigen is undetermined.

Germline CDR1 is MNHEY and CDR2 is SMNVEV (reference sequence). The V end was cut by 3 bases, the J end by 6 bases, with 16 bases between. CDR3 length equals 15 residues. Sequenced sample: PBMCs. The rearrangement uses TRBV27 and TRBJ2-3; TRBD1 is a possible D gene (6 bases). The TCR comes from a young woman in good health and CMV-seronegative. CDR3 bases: TGTGCCAGCAGTTTCCTACGGGACAAGGGGGATACGCAGTATTTT. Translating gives CASSFLRDKGDTQYF.